These 21 T cell receptor beta chains were all obtained from the same sample, sequenced in a study of spatial heterogeneity in lung cancer. TCRdb reanalysed the 5' RACE reads using MiXCR and keeps one entry per CDR3 protein. The sample includes about 82,000 distinct CDR3 sequences, 10% to 15% of them seen just once. Time point in this sample: sample taken at primary tumor resection. Whole RNA was taken from tumor, nontumor lung or frozen PBMC; it was then sequenced unsorted. Sequencing was performed on PBMCs, taken at surgery. The receptors stem from a male donor with early-stage non-small cell lung cancer.

This clonotype was counted a few times. The chain has TRBV10-3 and TRBJ2-1; 9 nucleotides line up with TRBD1. The CDR3 runs 14 residues. The germline V gene has CDR1 ENHRY and CDR2 SYGVKD. J was trimmed by 5 bases and V by 5 bases; bases with no gene match: 4. CDR3 sequence: CAISRQGGDNEQFF. CDR3 sequence (DNA): TGTGCCATCAGTCGACAGGGGGGGGACAATGAGCAGTTCTTC.

This clonotype was picked up a small number of times. This chain's CDR3 is CASSQGPGSPAEAFF. As DNA, the CDR3 is TGTGCCAGCAGCCAAGGACCAGGGAGCCCCGCTGAAGCTTTCTTT. The chain has TRBV3-1 and TRBJ1-1; D might be TRBD1 (5 bases). V dropped 1 base and J dropped 6 bases, with 15 bases sitting between them. CDR1 and CDR2 (germline): LGHDT, YNNKEL (reference sequence). This CDR3 region has 15 residues.

The rearrangement links TRBV10-3 to TRBJ1-5; D is undetermined. CDR1 ENHRY and CDR2 SYGVKD come from the germline V gene. This CDR3 is 13 amino acids long. With 2 bases removed from V and 1 base from J, the gap between germline ends came to 3 bases. The CDR3 bases are TGTGCCATCAGTGAGGGCAGCAATCAGCCCCAGCATTTT. Translating it yields CAISEGSNQPQHF.

V is TRBV25-1 and J is TRBJ1-6, with D uncertain. Between the trimmed V and J ends, which lost 2 bases and 0 bases, there was a span of 5 bases. CDR3 length: 15 residues. Germline lookup yields CDR1 MGHDK and CDR2 SYGVNS. The CDR3, as DNA: TGTGCCAGCAGTGAAGCGAGCTCCTATAATTCACCCCTCCACTTT. Protein sequence: CASSEASSYNSPLHF.

This clonotype was counted only a few times. The genes are TRBV29-1 and TRBJ2-6, with TRBD1 matching 8 bases. The V and J ends lost 6 bases and 0 bases, in that order; junction bases with no gene match: 10. This CDR3 comprises 17 residues. Germline CDR1 is SQVTM and CDR2 is ANQGSEA. This CDR3 reads CSVAVPGQDSGANVLTF. CDR3 coding DNA: TGCAGCGTCGCCGTCCCGGGACAGGACTCTGGGGCCAACGTCCTGACTTTC.

This clonotype was found many times. The V and J genes are TRBV30 and TRBJ1-1; D is unclear. The V end was cut by 1 base, the J end by 1 base, with 10 bases between. There are 14 residues in the CDR3. CDR1 GTSNPN and CDR2 SVGIG come from the germline V gene (reference sequence). The CDR3 sequence is CAWSDYSGNTEAFF. As DNA, the CDR3 is TGTGCCTGGAGTGATTACAGCGGGAACACTGAAGCTTTCTTT.

This clonotype was observed a few times. This sequence joins TRBV12-3 or TRBV12-4 and TRBJ2-7, with 10 bases identical to TRBD1. The CDR3 totals 16 residues. V trimming: 5 bases; J trimming: 2 bases; junction bases outside the gene matches: 9. CDR3 sequence reads: CASSPPPGQGPYEQYF. CDR3 in DNA: TGTGCCAGCAGTCCCCCCCCGGGACAGGGGCCCTACGAGCAGTACTTC.

Points on this clonotype: A junction boundary mismatches the germline segment, possibly from a read error. CDR3 sequence reads: CASSATGLAGGSSNNEQFF. In nucleotides, the CDR3 is TGTGCCAGCAGCGCCACGGGACTAGCGGGGGGGAGCTCCAACAATGAGCAGTTCTTC. The chain carries TRBV9 and TRBJ2-1, with TRBD2 identical over 16 bases. The CDR3 loop spans 19 amino acids. Germline V lookup: CDR1 SGDLS, CDR2 YYNGEE.

This clonotype has ten or more counts. V and J are TRBV7-2 and TRBJ1-6; a weak D match, TRBD1 (6 bases). Germline CDR1 reads SGHTA; CDR2 reads FQGNSA. Trimming pared 7 bases from V and 0 bases from J, leaving 13 bases between. This CDR3 is built from 16 residues. CDR3 DNA sequence: TGTGCCAGCACCGAAACAGGGAGCTCCTATAATTCACCCCTCCACTTT. Translated, it gives CASTETGSSYNSPLHF.

In this sample, this clonotype turned up many times. The V gene is TRBV4-2, the J gene TRBJ2-5; 7 bases line up with TRBD2. CDR1 and CDR2 from the germline V gene are LGHNA and YNFKEQ. The trim removed 4 bases at V and 4 bases at J, leaving 6 bases unmatched. The length of the CDR3 is 14 residues. CDR3 in amino acids: CASSPLGGGETQYF. Here the CDR3 DNA reads TGTGCCAGCAGCCCCCTCGGCGGGGGAGAGACCCAGTACTTC.

The rearrangement links TRBV4-1 to TRBJ2-7, with 8 bases aligning to TRBD2. The CDR3 consists of 17 residues. The junction had 12 bases not matched to a gene; V was cut back by 1 base and J by 4 bases. Germline V gene data show CDR1 as MGHRA and CDR2 as YSYEKL. CDR3 protein: CASSQVKSGLAVYEQYF. The CDR3 bases are TGCGCCAGCAGCCAAGTTAAATCCGGACTAGCCGTATACGAGCAGTACTTC.

This clonotype came up a few times. This chain joins TRBV19 and TRBJ2-5; D ambiguous. Trimming removed 5 bases at V and 5 bases at J, with 12 bases between. The CDR3 length is 13 residues. Germline CDR1 and CDR2: LNHDA and SQIVND (reference sequence). This chain's CDR3 is CASSSPVTETQYF. CDR3 DNA sequence: TGTGCCAGTAGTTCACCCGTAACGGAGACCCAGTACTTC.

This clonotype was observed a few times. Germline is not matched at one junction end, which may reflect a read error. This rearrangement joins TRBV7-9 to TRBJ2-7, with 10 bases that match TRBD2. The length of the CDR3 is 14 residues. CDR1 is SEHNR and CDR2 is FQNEAQ in the germline V gene (reference sequence). CDR3 protein: CASNLASGGYEQYF. The CDR3 nucleotides are TGTGCCAGCAACTTAGCTAGCGGGGGCTACGAGCAGTACTTC.

The chain joins TRBV9 to TRBJ2-7, with D tentatively TRBD1 (6 bases). The CDR3 length is 14 residues. CDR1 and CDR2 from the germline V gene are SGDLS and YYNGEE. The V and J ends lost 0 bases and 2 bases respectively, with 9 bases between them. The CDR3 is CASSVDREPYEQYF. The CDR3 nucleotides are TGTGCCAGCAGCGTAGACAGGGAACCCTACGAGCAGTACTTC.

This clonotype was observed a few times. This chain connects TRBV7-9 to TRBJ1-2, with TRBD1 as a possible D gene (5 bases). Germline CDR1 reads SEHNR; CDR2 reads FQNEAQ (reference sequence). The CDR3 spans 14 residues. Trimming took 3 bases from V and 1 from J, leaving 9 bases between them. This CDR3 is CASSLTEINYGYTF. CDR3 DNA: TGTGCCAGCAGCTTGACAGAGATTAACTATGGCTACACCTTC.

This clonotype was seen ten or more times. The chain recombines TRBV24-1 with TRBJ2-5; 7 bases line up with TRBD1. Germline assignment: CDR1 KGHDR and CDR2 SFDVKD. Trimming removed 5 bases from V and 1 base from J; junction bases left unmatched: 6. The CDR3 runs 15 residues. CDR3 in DNA: TGTGCCACCAGTGCCACAGGGGAAATCCAAGAGACCCAGTACTTC. This sequence encodes CATSATGEIQETQYF.

This clonotype was seen a few times. The gene calls are TRBV19 and TRBJ2-7, with TRBD2 as a possible D gene (6 bases). The CDR3 is 14 amino acids. With 4 bases removed from V and 2 bases from J, the gap between germline ends came to 12 bases. Germline CDR1 reads LNHDA; CDR2 reads SQIVND (reference sequence). The CDR3 coding sequence is TGTGCCAGTAGTACCCTCGGAGGGGCCTACGAGCAGTACTTC. This sequence encodes CASSTLGGAYEQYF.

This clonotype turned up a few times. The J gene is TRBJ1-3, the V gene TRBV9, with D possibly matching TRBD1 (5 bases). The germline CDR1 and CDR2 sequences are SGDLS and YYNGEE. This CDR3 is built from 15 residues. Trimming pared 5 bases from V and 1 base from J, leaving 13 bases between. The CDR3 nucleotides are TGTGCCAGCAGGGCCGCGGGGGGGTCTGGAAACACCATATATTTT. The encoded protein is CASRAAGGSGNTIYF.

This clonotype was seen a handful of times. This chain joins TRBV29-1 and TRBJ2-3; no reliable D call. V lost 4 bases, J lost 5 bases, and 7 bases lay in between. This CDR3 is 11 amino acids long. Germline CDR1 reads SQVTM; CDR2 reads ANQGSEA. The CDR3 coding sequence is TGCAGCGTTGGCGTGGGAGATACGCAGTATTTT. Amino acids: CSVGVGDTQYF.

This clonotype has just a few counts. The chain employs TRBV2 and TRBJ2-3; tentatively, D is TRBD2 (6 bases). The CDR3 totals 11 residues. In germline, CDR1 is SNHLY, CDR2 FYNNEI. The ends were cut back, 5 bases at V and 10 bases at J, with 10 bases in the middle. CDR3 sequence: CASSMEGPQYF. In DNA form, the CDR3 reads TGTGCCAGCAGTATGGAGGGACCGCAGTATTTT. The whole variable domain, filled in from reference TRBV2 and TRBJ2-3, reads EPEVTQTPSHQVTQMGQEVILRCVPISNHLYFYWYRQILGQKVEFLVSFYNNEISEKSEIFDDQFSVERPDGSNFTLKIRSTKLEDSAMYFCASSMEGPQYFGPGTRLTVL.

The table lists this clonotype with a few counts. The V call is TRBV4-2, the J call TRBJ1-6, with D perhaps TRBD1 (5 bases). Germline V gene sequence: CDR1 LGHNA, CDR2 YNFKEQ. V gave up 1 base and J gave up 5 bases, with 9 bases separating them. The CDR3 is made up of 15 amino acids. The CDR3 loop reads CASSQGGVNNSPLHF. CDR3 sequence (DNA): TGTGCCAGCAGCCAAGGGGGGGTCAATAATTCACCCCTCCACTTT.